The 30 T cell receptor beta chains below were found in one sample sequenced in a study of cytomegalovirus exposure and HLA in healthy donors. A multiplex PCR was run with 60 Vbeta primers and 13 Jbeta primers. Clones were read by immunoSEQ multiplex PCR, and TCRdb kept only the in-frame ones, dropping some. The sample has about 280,000 clones, about 90% seen once. The material sequenced was PBMCs. Receptors were obtained from a woman aged 18-35 years in good health and CMV-seronegative.

The rearrangement uses TRBV7-9 and TRBJ1-4; a possible D gene is TRBD1 (5 bases). Trimming stripped 6 bases from V and 6 bases from J, with 17 bases between. Germline V lookup: CDR1 SEHNR, CDR2 FQNEAQ (reference sequence). The CDR3 contains 15 residues. CDR3 protein: CASRRRGVRDEKLFF. The CDR3 DNA follows: TGTGCCAGCAGGCGTCGGGGGGTTAGGGATGAAAAACTGTTTTTT.

V is TRBV10-2 and J is TRBJ1-5; D is undetermined. CDR1 WSHSY and CDR2 SAAADI come from the germline V gene. The V end lost 6 bases, the J end lost 9 bases, and 12 bases lay between the germline ends. The CDR3 totals 12 residues. This CDR3 reads CASSRNLWPQHF. Here the CDR3 DNA reads TGCGCCAGCAGCAGGAATCTGTGGCCCCAGCATTTT.

The gene calls are TRBV2 and TRBJ1-5; weak D call: TRBD1 (5 bases). From germline, CDR1 is SNHLY and CDR2 FYNNEI. V lost 2 bases to trimming and J lost 0 bases, with 11 bases between them. The CDR3 spans 16 residues. CDR3: CASSERGTPSNQPQHF. The CDR3 DNA is TGTGCCAGCAGTGAAAGGGGCACCCCTAGCAATCAGCCCCAGCATTTT.

The chain has TRBV6-1 and TRBJ2-3, with D possibly TRBD2 on 5 matching bases. Between the trimmed V and J ends, which lost 4 bases and 0 bases, there was a span of 11 bases. Germline V gene sequence: CDR1 MNHNS, CDR2 SASEGT. CDR3 length equals 15 residues. DNA for the CDR3: TGTGCCAGCAGTGTTGAAGCGGCTAGCACAGATACGCAGTATTTT. Translating it yields CASSVEAASTDTQYF.

The rearrangement joins TRBV6-5 to TRBJ1-1, with a weak D call TRBD1 (6 bases). The germline gives CDR1 MNHEY, CDR2 SVGAGI. There are 12 residues in the CDR3. V was shortened by 6 bases and J by 5 bases, with 10 bases between the two germline ends. CDR3 DNA: TGTGCCAGCAGGCCACAGGGTACTGAAGCTTTCTTT. Translated, it gives CASRPQGTEAFF.

J is TRBJ1-2 and V is TRBV6-1, with a possible D match to TRBD1 (5 bases). CDR3 length: 14 residues. CDR1 and CDR2 (germline): MNHNS, SASEGT. Trimming removed 1 base from V and 4 bases from J, with 10 bases in between. DNA of the CDR3: TGTGCCAGCAGTGAAGTAACAGGTACCTATGGCTACACCTTC. Translating gives CASSEVTGTYGYTF.

The CDR3 sequence: CASSWPGFENSPLHF. The CDR3 DNA reads TGTGCCAGCAGCTGGCCAGGGTTTGAGAATTCACCCCTCCACTTT. The chain has TRBV7-2 and TRBJ1-6; weak D call: TRBD1 (5 bases). The germline CDR1 and CDR2 sequences are SGHTA and FQGNSA. This CDR3 is built from 15 residues. V dropped 4 bases and J dropped 7 bases, with 14 bases sitting between them. Based on the CDR3 plus reference TRBV7-2 and TRBJ1-6, the full variable domain is GAGVSQSPSNKVTEKGKDVELRCDPISGHTALYWYRQSLGQGLEFLIYFQGNSAPDKSGLPSDRFSAERTGGSVSTLTIQRTQQEDSAVYLCASSWPGFENSPLHFGNGTRLTVT.

The chain uses TRBV7-6 and TRBJ1-5; D is undetermined. The CDR3 extends over 14 amino acids. V dropped 1 base and J dropped 2 bases, with 6 bases sitting between them. Germline V lookup: CDR1 SGHVS, CDR2 FNYEAQ. CDR3 residues: CASSLELGNQPQHF. Here the CDR3 DNA reads TGTGCCAGCAGCTTAGAGTTAGGCAATCAGCCCCAGCATTTT.

The gene calls are TRBV6-6 and TRBJ1-2; TRBD1 matches at 9 bases. The germline CDR1 and CDR2 sequences are MNHNY and SVGAGI (reference sequence). V lost 6 bases, J lost 8 bases, and 7 bases stayed unmatched. This CDR3 spans 13 amino acids. CDR3 amino acids: CASRRDRENGYTF. The CDR3 region has the DNA TGTGCCAGCAGAAGGGACAGGGAGAACGGCTACACCTTC.

This clone was seen only a few times. The genes are TRBV7-9 and TRBJ1-5; TRBD1 aligns across 8 bases. The CDR3 has 14 amino acids. The germline CDR1 and CDR2 sequences are SEHNR and FQNEAQ (reference sequence). The J segment lost 7 bases and the V segment lost 4 bases, leaving 6 bases of the junction unmatched. CDR3 bases: TGTGCCAGCAGCTATCAGGGGGCAGGCCAGCCCCAGCATTTT. Its translation: CASSYQGAGQPQHF.

This clone was detected once. This specimen includes other DNA sequences encoding the same CDR3. This sequence joins TRBV19 and TRBJ2-3, with TRBD2 identical over 7 bases. CDR1 is LNHDA, CDR2 SQIVND, per germline (reference sequence). This CDR3 is built from 15 residues. The V and J ends lost 1 base and 1 base, in that order; junction bases with no gene match: 2. CDR3 DNA sequence: TGTGCCAGTAGTATAGGCGGGGGAGGCACAGATACGCAGTATTTT. Its translation is CASSIGGGGTDTQYF.

The CDR3 loop is CASSYSAQGAEAFF. In DNA, the CDR3 is TGTGCCAGCAGTTACTCGGCTCAGGGGGCTGAAGCTTTCTTT. This sequence joins TRBV6-5 and TRBJ1-1, with TRBD1 matching over 7 bases. Per the germline V gene, CDR1 is MNHEY and CDR2 is SVGAGI. The CDR3 length is 14 residues. V shed 0 bases, J shed 6 bases, and the junction held 4 bases outside the gene matches.

J is TRBJ2-1 and V is TRBV29-1; 9 positions agree with TRBD1. CDR3 size: 12 residues. Per the germline V gene, CDR1 is SQVTM and CDR2 is ANQGSEA. V was pared by 7 bases and J by 8 bases, with 6 bases of the junction left unmatched. In DNA, the CDR3 is TGCAGCGACATTTACAGGGGGCATGAGCAGTTCTTC. Its protein product is CSDIYRGHEQFF.

This rearrangement joins TRBV19 to TRBJ2-7; TRBD2 matches at 10 bases. Germline CDR1 is LNHDA and CDR2 is SQIVND (reference sequence). V lost 3 bases and J lost 0; bases outside the gene matches: 8. There are 17 residues in the CDR3. The CDR3 loop reads CASSMRRLAGPSYEQYF. CDR3 DNA: TGTGCCAGTAGTATGAGGAGACTAGCGGGTCCCTCCTACGAGCAGTACTTC.

The chain employs TRBV12-5 and TRBJ1-2; the D is unclear. Trimming removed 2 bases at V and 3 bases at J, with 7 bases between. Germline CDR1 LGHNT, CDR2 FRNRAP. The CDR3 has 13 amino acids. The CDR3 here is CASGLNGDYGYTF. In nucleotides, the CDR3 is TGTGCTAGTGGTTTGAACGGGGACTATGGCTACACCTTC. Supplemented by reference TRBV12-5 and TRBJ1-2, the full variable domain reads DARVTQTPRHKVTEMGQEVTMRCQPILGHNTVFWYRQTMMQGLELLAYFRNRAPLDDSGMPKDRFSAEMPDATLATLKIQPSEPRDSAVYFCASGLNGDYGYTFGSGTRLTVV.

On this clone: Within the sample, other DNA sequences also encode this same CDR3. This rearrangement joins TRBV2 to TRBJ1-1, with 8 bases that match TRBD1. CDR1 is SNHLY, CDR2 FYNNEI, per germline. The junction had 3 bases not matched to a gene; V was cut back by 6 bases and J by 0 bases. The CDR3 is 14 amino acids. The CDR3 protein is CASSRQGMNTEAFF. For the CDR3, the DNA is TGTGCCAGCAGCCGACAGGGGATGAACACTGAAGCTTTCTTT.

The rearrangement joins TRBV14 to TRBJ2-3; 10 bases map to TRBD2. Germline V gives CDR1 SGHDN, CDR2 FVKESK. The CDR3 runs to 17 residues. Losses at the gene ends were 7 bases for V and 0 bases for J; bases not matched to a gene: 10. The DNA for the CDR3 is TGTGCCAGCACCCCTAGCGGGGGTCATACTAGCACAGATACGCAGTATTTT. This translates into CASTPSGGHTSTDTQYF. Looking up the rest from reference TRBV14 and TRBJ2-3 gives the full variable domain: EAGVTQFPSHSVIEKGQTVTLRCDPISGHDNLYWYRRVMGKEIKFLLHFVKESKQDESGMPNNRFLAERTGGTYSTLKVQPAELEDSGVYFCASTPSGGHTSTDTQYFGPGTRLTVL.

This sequence joins TRBV2 and TRBJ1-5, with TRBD1 identical over 10 bases. From germline, CDR1 is SNHLY and CDR2 FYNNEI. With 7 bases clipped from V and 0 bases from J, the junction kept 12 bases outside the gene matches. The length of the CDR3 is 18 residues. This chain's CDR3 is CASITTGGSSYSNQPQHF. The DNA for the CDR3 is TGTGCCAGCATCACGACAGGGGGCAGTTCTTATAGCAATCAGCCCCAGCATTTT.

The V call is TRBV2, the J call TRBJ2-3, with D perhaps matching TRBD1 (6 bases). Looked up from germline, CDR1 is SNHLY and CDR2 is FYNNEI. The CDR3 is 16 residues long. Trimming took 1 base from V and 5 from J, leaving 16 bases between them. CDR3 sequence (DNA): TGTGCCAGCAGTGAAGGGGGCAGGGGATGGGAAGATACGCAGTATTTT. Translating gives CASSEGGRGWEDTQYF.

V gene TRBV6-4 combines with J gene TRBJ2-1; 10 positions match TRBD2. The CDR3 contains 16 residues. Germline V gene sequence: CDR1 MRHNA, CDR2 SNTAGT. The V and J ends lost 1 base and 1 base, in that order; junction bases with no gene match: 1. CDR3 nucleotides: TGTGCCAGCAGTGACTTTAGCGGGGGGTCCTACAATGAGCAGTTCTTC. This codes for CASSDFSGGSYNEQFF.

This chain joins TRBV5-6 and TRBJ2-1; 8 bases map to TRBD1. Germline V gives CDR1 SGHDT, CDR2 YYEEEE. This CDR3 spans 15 amino acids. Trimming cost V 2 bases and J 9 bases; bases outside gene matches: 10. Here the CDR3 reads CASSFSTGGLSEQFF. The CDR3 region has the DNA TGTGCCAGCAGCTTTAGTACAGGGGGACTTTCTGAGCAGTTCTTC. The full variable domain, completed using reference TRBV5-6 and TRBJ2-1, is DAGVTQSPTHLIKTRGQQVTLRCSPKSGHDTVSWYQQALGQGPQFIFQYYEEEERQRGNFPDRFSGHQFPNYSSELNVNALLLGDSALYLCASSFSTGGLSEQFFGPGTRLTVL.

The chain combines TRBV2 with TRBJ1-1; D call uncertain. The CDR3 extends over 14 amino acids. Germline V gene sequence: CDR1 SNHLY, CDR2 FYNNEI. Trimming cost V 6 bases and J 1 base, with 12 bases left between them. DNA of the CDR3: TGTGCCAGCAGCTTCGAGACGGGGAACACTGAAGCTTTCTTT. Protein product: CASSFETGNTEAFF.

The CDR3 here is CASSLVLAGADTQYF. The CDR3 DNA reads TGTGCCAGCAGCTTAGTACTAGCGGGGGCCGATACGCAGTATTTT. This chain uses TRBV7-2 with TRBJ2-3, with TRBD2 matching over 11 bases. The CDR3 has 15 residues. Germline CDR1 SGHTA, CDR2 FQGNSA. V gave up 1 base and J gave up 6 bases; unmatched junction bases: 3.

This chain uses TRBV10-1 with TRBJ1-1; TRBD1 agrees at 9 bases. Trimming removed 10 bases from V and 4 bases from J; junction bases left unmatched: 7. The CDR3 loop spans 13 amino acids. The germline V gene has CDR1 WNHNN and CDR2 SYGVQD (reference sequence). CDR3 DNA sequence: TGCGCCACCCAAGCGACAGGGGGCACTGAAGCTTTCTTT. This codes for CATQATGGTEAFF.

The chain links TRBV11-2 to TRBJ1-2; the D gene is possibly TRBD1 (5 bases). CDR1 is SGHAT and CDR2 is FQNNGV in the germline V gene. V was pared by 5 bases and J by 4 bases, with 11 bases between. There are 13 residues in the CDR3. This chain's CDR3 is CASSVRGGYGYTF. DNA of the CDR3: TGTGCCAGCAGCGTAAGGGGCGGCTATGGCTACACCTTC.

Note on this clone: The junction does not match germline at one end; this may be a read error. At the DNA level, this CDR3 is encoded by other sequences in the same sample as well. In DNA, the CDR3 is TGTTCCAGCAGCTTAGGGAGCTACGAGCAGTACTTC. Protein sequence: CSSSLGSYEQYF. This sequence joins TRBV7-9 and TRBJ2-7; a possible D gene is TRBD2 (5 bases). The CDR3 is made up of 12 amino acids. CDR1 and CDR2 (germline): SEHNR, FQNEAQ (reference sequence).

The chain is built from TRBV27 and TRBJ1-4; 8 bases match TRBD1. Germline trimming cut 8 bases from V and 5 bases from J; bases unmatched to any gene: 10. Germline V gene sequence: CDR1 MNHEY, CDR2 SMNVEV (reference sequence). This CDR3 has 15 amino acids. CDR3 sequence reads: CASGTGSGFNEKLFF. For the CDR3, the DNA is TGTGCCAGCGGGACAGGCAGCGGCTTCAATGAAAAACTGTTTTTT.

The chain is built from TRBV30 and TRBJ1-1; no firm D call. CDR3 size: 14 residues. Per the germline V gene, CDR1 is GTSNPN and CDR2 is SVGIG (reference sequence). The V and J ends lost 0 bases and 3 bases respectively, with 11 bases between them. CDR3 amino acids: CAWSVRPADTEAFF. The CDR3 DNA reads as TGTGCCTGGAGTGTACGCCCGGCGGACACTGAAGCTTTCTTT.

This chain links TRBV5-6 with TRBJ1-2; D remains unclear. Germline values: CDR1 SGHDT, CDR2 YYEEEE. The CDR3 has 13 amino acids. Trimming removed 4 bases from V and 6 bases from J, with 13 bases in between. CDR3 loop: CASSPGLEDGYTF. CDR3 in DNA: TGTGCCAGCAGCCCTGGGCTGGAGGATGGCTACACCTTC.

This rearrangement joins TRBV2 to TRBJ2-3; 10 bases map to TRBD2. The V and J ends lost 2 bases and 2 bases, in that order; junction bases with no gene match: 1. Per the germline V gene, CDR1 is SNHLY and CDR2 is FYNNEI. The CDR3 consists of 15 residues. The CDR3 loop is CASSELAGVTDTQYF. The CDR3 bases are TGTGCCAGCAGTGAACTAGCGGGGGTCACAGATACGCAGTATTTT.